Following are 17 T cell receptor beta chains from one sample sequenced in a study of CD8+CD57+ T cells in acquired aplastic anemia. The study profiled TCR beta VDJ and CDR3 using genomic DNA as template. MiXCR, applied by TCRdb to the reads, yields one record per CDR3 protein. In the table there are about 190,000 distinct CDR3 sequences, 54% of which are singletons. The sequenced sample consisted of sorted CD4+, CD8+, or CD8+CD57+ T cells (not recorded which) from PBMCs. All receptors derive from a human donor in good health, serving as a control.

J is TRBJ2-7 and V is TRBV25-1; D gene ambiguous. Trimming stripped 1 base from V and 3 bases from J, with 7 bases between. The germline V gene has CDR1 MGHDK and CDR2 SYGVNS. The CDR3 sequence is 13 residues long. The CDR3 DNA reads TGTGCCAGCAGTGAATCATCCGGCTACGAGCAGTACTTC. Protein: CASSESSGYEQYF.

The sample holds many counts of this clonotype. The chain carries TRBV20-1 and TRBJ2-3; a weak D match, TRBD1 (5 bases). In germline, CDR1 is DFQATT, CDR2 SNEGSKA (reference sequence). Trimming pared 0 bases from V and 1 base from J, leaving 11 bases between. The CDR3 consists of 15 residues. CDR3 in amino acids: CSARDPQGRTDTQYF. DNA for the CDR3: TGCAGTGCTAGAGATCCCCAGGGTCGCACAGATACGCAGTATTTT.

Concerning this clonotype itself: The junction and the germline gene differ at one end; a read error may be behind it. The V and J genes are TRBV7-9 and TRBJ2-1, with 8 bases aligning to TRBD2. Per germline, CDR1 SEHNR and CDR2 FQNEAQ (reference sequence). The length of the CDR3 is 16 residues. CDR3 sequence: CASSLALRGGFGEQLF. The CDR3 nucleotides read TGTGCCAGCAGCTTAGCGCTACGGGGGGGATTCGGTGAGCAGCTCTTC.

With respect to this clonotype: Given a much more abundant clone one base away, this may be a read error. This chain joins TRBV6-1 and TRBJ2-1; 7 bases fit TRBD1. CDR3 size: 14 residues. Germline CDR1 and CDR2: MNHNS and SASEGT. Unmatched junction bases numbered 7, after V lost 7 bases and J lost 4 bases. This CDR3 is CASTRTGSYNEQFF. The CDR3 DNA reads as TGTGCCAGCACCCGGACAGGAAGTTACAATGAGCAGTTCTTC.

The chain recombines TRBV7-2 with TRBJ1-6; tentatively, D is TRBD1 (6 bases). The CDR3 runs to 15 residues. CDR1 is SGHTA and CDR2 is FQGNSA in the germline V gene. V lost 1 base to trimming and J lost 10 bases, with 14 bases between them. The CDR3 coding sequence is TGTGCCAGCAGCTTAGATCCCCCACAGGGCTCACCCCTCCACTTT. It yields the protein CASSLDPPQGSPLHF.

There are a few counts of this clonotype. A much larger clonotype is one base distant, so this may be a read error. The chain couples TRBV7-7 to TRBJ2-1, with TRBD2 identical over 11 bases. The germline gives CDR1 SSHAT, CDR2 FNYEAQ (reference sequence). This CDR3 is 15 amino acids long. The CDR3 loop reads CASSLSGGVFNEQLF. Written as DNA, the CDR3 is TGTGCTAGCAGCCTTAGCGGGGGGGTGTTCAATGAGCAGCTCTTC.

The rearrangement uses TRBV14 and TRBJ1-6; D is undetermined. Germline CDR1 and CDR2: SGHDN and FVKESK. Between the trimmed V and J ends, which lost 0 bases and 14 bases, there was a span of 8 bases. The CDR3 has 12 residues. The CDR3: CASSQDSAALHF. CDR3 DNA sequence: TGTGCCAGCAGCCAAGATTCAGCAGCCCTCCACTTT.

This clonotype was counted many times. The chain couples TRBV7-3 to TRBJ1-1; D is unclear. Germline assignment: CDR1 SGHTA and CDR2 FQGTGA. With 0 bases removed from V and 6 bases from J, the gap between germline ends came to 8 bases. The length of the CDR3 is 13 residues. The CDR3 spells CASSLTQAAEAFF. The CDR3 nucleotides read TGTGCCAGCAGCTTAACGCAGGCAGCTGAAGCTTTCTTT.

As to this clonotype: An end of the junction differs from the germline gene, which may be a read error. V gene TRBV7-9 combines with J gene TRBJ2-7; either TRBD1 or TRBD2 may fit D (5 bases each). The CDR3 is made up of 15 amino acids. CDR1 is SEHNR, CDR2 FQNEAQ, per germline (reference sequence). Written as DNA, the CDR3 is TGTGCCTGCAGCCCTGGGACCGACGGAACCTACGAGCAGTACTTC. Its protein product is CACSPGTDGTYEQYF.

V gene TRBV24-1 combines with J gene TRBJ2-3; D unclear. The germline V gene encodes CDR1 KGHDR and CDR2 SFDVKD. The CDR3 sequence is 14 residues long. Trimming stripped 3 bases from V and 2 bases from J, with 8 bases between. CDR3 sequence (DNA): TGTGCCACCAGTGATCCAGCCTCCACAGATACGCAGTATTTT. It translates to CATSDPASTDTQYF.

The sample holds many counts of this clonotype. The chain combines TRBV18 with TRBJ2-5; D gene ambiguous. CDR1 is KGHSH and CDR2 is LQKENI in the germline V gene. This CDR3 is 12 amino acids long. Between the trimmed V and J ends, which lost 0 bases and 1 base, there was a span of 0 bases. The CDR3 loop is CASSPPQETQYF. CDR3 nucleotide sequence: TGTGCCAGCTCACCACCCCAAGAGACCCAGTACTTC.

In this sample, this clonotype turned up once. This chain joins TRBV19 and TRBJ2-2; D remains unclear. CDR1 is LNHDA and CDR2 is SQIVND in the germline V gene (reference sequence). The CDR3 consists of 12 residues. V dropped 6 bases and J dropped 6 bases, with 8 bases sitting between them. As DNA, the CDR3 is TGTGCCAGTAGCGTCGGAGCCGGGGAGCTGTTTTTT. Translating gives CASSVGAGELFF.

The chain carries TRBV5-6 and TRBJ2-7; 11 bases fit TRBD1. With 4 bases clipped from V and 5 bases from J, the junction kept 8 bases outside the gene matches. The CDR3 is 15 amino acids. Germline V CDR1 and CDR2: SGHDT, YYEEEE. CDR3 protein: CASSLRTGGMDEQYF. CDR3 DNA: TGTGCCAGCAGCCTCCGGACAGGGGGCATGGACGAGCAGTACTTC.

The V gene is TRBV7-2, the J gene TRBJ2-1; 7 nucleotides agree with TRBD2. The CDR3 is 16 residues long. Trimming cost V 6 bases and J 2 bases; bases outside gene matches: 10. From germline, CDR1 is SGHTA and CDR2 FQGNSA. Here the CDR3 reads CASRPSGGATYNEQFF. CDR3 DNA: TGTGCCAGCAGGCCCTCGGGGGGTGCTACCTACAATGAGCAGTTCTTC.

The V call is TRBV10-3, the J call TRBJ1-1, with D hard to call. The length of the CDR3 is 13 residues. Deletions cut 3 bases from V and 11 bases from J, with 16 bases between. The V gene's germline CDR1 is ENHRY and CDR2 SYGVKD. CDR3 loop: CAISDWRWVEAFF. As DNA, the CDR3 is TGTGCCATCAGTGATTGGCGGTGGGTAGAGGCTTTCTTT.

The rearrangement uses TRBV15 and TRBJ2-1; D is undetermined. This CDR3 has 12 residues. The V and J ends lost 1 base and 7 bases respectively, with 5 bases between them. The germline gives CDR1 LNHNV, CDR2 YYDKDF (reference sequence). CDR3 sequence (DNA): TGTGCCACCAGCAGAGTGTTGAATGAGCAGTTCTTC. Its translation: CATSRVLNEQFF.

The chain recombines TRBV20-1 with TRBJ1-1, with unresolved D. The CDR3 is 13 residues long. Germline CDR1 reads DFQATT; CDR2 reads SNEGSKA (reference sequence). Deletions cut 0 bases from V and 1 base from J, with 6 bases between. The CDR3 reads CSARDRPNTEAFF. CDR3 DNA sequence: TGCAGTGCTAGAGATCGGCCGAACACTGAAGCTTTCTTT.